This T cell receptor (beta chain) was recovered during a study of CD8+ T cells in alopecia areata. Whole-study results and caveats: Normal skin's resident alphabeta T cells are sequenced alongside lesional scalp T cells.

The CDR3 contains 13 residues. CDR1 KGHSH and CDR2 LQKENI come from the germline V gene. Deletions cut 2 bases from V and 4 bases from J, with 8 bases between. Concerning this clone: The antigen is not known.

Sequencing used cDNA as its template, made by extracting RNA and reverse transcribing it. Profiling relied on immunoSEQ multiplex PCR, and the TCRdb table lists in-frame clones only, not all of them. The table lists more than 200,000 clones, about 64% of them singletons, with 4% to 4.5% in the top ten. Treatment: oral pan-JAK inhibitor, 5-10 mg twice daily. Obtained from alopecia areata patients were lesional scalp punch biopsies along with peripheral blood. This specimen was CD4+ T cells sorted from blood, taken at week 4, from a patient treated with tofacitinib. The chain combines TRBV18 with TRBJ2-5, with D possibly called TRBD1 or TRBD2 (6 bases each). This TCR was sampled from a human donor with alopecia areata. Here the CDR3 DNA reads TGTGCCAGCTCACCAGGAGGGGGAGAGACCCAGTACTTC. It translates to CASSPGGGETQYF.